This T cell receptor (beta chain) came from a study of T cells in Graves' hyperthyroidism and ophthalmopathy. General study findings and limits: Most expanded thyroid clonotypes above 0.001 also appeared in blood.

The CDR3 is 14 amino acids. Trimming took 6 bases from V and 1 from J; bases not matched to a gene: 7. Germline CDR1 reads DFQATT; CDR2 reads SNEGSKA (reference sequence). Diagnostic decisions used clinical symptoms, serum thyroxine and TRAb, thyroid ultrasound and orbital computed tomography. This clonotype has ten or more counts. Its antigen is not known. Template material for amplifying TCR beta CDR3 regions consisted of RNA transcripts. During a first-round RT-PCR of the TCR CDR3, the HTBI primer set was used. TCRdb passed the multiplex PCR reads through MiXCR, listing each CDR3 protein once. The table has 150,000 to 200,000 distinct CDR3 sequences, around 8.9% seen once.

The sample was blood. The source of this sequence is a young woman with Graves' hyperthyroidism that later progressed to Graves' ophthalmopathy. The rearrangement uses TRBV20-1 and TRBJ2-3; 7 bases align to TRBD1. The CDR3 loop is CSASQGLRTDTQYF. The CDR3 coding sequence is TGCAGTGCCTCACAGGGGTTACGCACAGATACGCAGTATTTT.